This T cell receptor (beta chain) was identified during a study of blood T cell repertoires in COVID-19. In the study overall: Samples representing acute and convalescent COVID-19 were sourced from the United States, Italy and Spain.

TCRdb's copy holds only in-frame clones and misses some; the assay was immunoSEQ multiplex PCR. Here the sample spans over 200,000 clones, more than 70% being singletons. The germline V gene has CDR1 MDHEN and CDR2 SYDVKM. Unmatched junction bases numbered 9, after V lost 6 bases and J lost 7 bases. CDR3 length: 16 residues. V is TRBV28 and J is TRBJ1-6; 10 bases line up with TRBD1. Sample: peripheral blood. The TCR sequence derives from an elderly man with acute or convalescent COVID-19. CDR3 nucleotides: TGTGCCAGCAGGTCTTTAACGGGACAGGGGAATTCACCCCTCCACTTT. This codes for CASRSLTGQGNSPLHF.